This entry concerns a single TCR beta chain. What it binds is unknown. This record comes from a study of PD-L1 blockade in urothelial cancer. Assay: immunoSEQ multiplex PCR; the TCRdb copy retains only in-frame clones and omits some. The sample has roughly 87,000 clones; roughly nine tenths are singletons. Time point: pretreatment peripheral blood. The study's findings and limits: Tumor-linked clones in blood grew more by 3 weeks in durable-benefit patients.

With V trimmed by 5 bases and J by 7 bases, 8 bases remained unmatched. The germline gives CDR1 SGHVS, CDR2 FNYEAQ. The CDR3 has 14 amino acids. The origin of this receptor is an elderly woman with urothelial cancer. This material consisted of PBMCs, taken around atezolizumab (anti-PD-L1) treatment. This chain links TRBV7-6 with TRBJ1-2; 9 bases align to TRBD1. Here the CDR3 DNA reads TGTGCCAGCAGCCCCCGAGGACAGGGGTTTGGCTACACCTTC. Amino acids: CASSPRGQGFGYTF.